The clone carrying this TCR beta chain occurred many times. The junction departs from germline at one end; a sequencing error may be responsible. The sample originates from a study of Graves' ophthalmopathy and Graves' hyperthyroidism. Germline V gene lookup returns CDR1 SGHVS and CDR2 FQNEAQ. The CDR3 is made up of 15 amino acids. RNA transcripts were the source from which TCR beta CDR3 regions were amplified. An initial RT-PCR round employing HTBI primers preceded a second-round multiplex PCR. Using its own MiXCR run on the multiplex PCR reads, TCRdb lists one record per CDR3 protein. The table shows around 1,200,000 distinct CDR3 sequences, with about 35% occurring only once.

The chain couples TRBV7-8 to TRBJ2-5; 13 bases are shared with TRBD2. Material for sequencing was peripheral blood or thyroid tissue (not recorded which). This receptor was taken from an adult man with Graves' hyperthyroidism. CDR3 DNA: TGTGCCAGCAGTCTTGGACTAGCGGGGGTGATCGTTCTTAACTTC. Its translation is CASSLGLAGVIVLNF. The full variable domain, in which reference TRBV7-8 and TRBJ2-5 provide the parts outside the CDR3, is GAGVSQSPRYKVAKRGQDVALRCDPISGHVSLFWYQQALGQGPEFLTYFQNEAQLDKSGLPSDRFFAERPEGSVSTLKIQRTQQEDSAVYLCASSLGLAGVIVLNFGPGTRLLVL.